This section outlines one T cell receptor (beta chain) sequence together with its context. Its antigen is unidentified. V was clipped by 6 bases and J by 5 bases; unmatched bases: 8. The CDR3 spans 14 residues. Germline V gene sequence: CDR1 MGHDK, CDR2 SYGVNS. Profiled with immunoSEQ multiplex PCR; TCRdb holds only in-frame clones, not every one. The sample holds more than 65,000 clones, 80% to 90% seen once. This entry is derived from a study of radiation and T cells in renal cell carcinoma. Study-wide results and limits: No pretreatment tumor biopsies were available for baseline clonotypes. In blood, top tumor clones expanded by 2 weeks, shrinking by 4.

Time point defined: blood 2 weeks post-SBRT. Treatment noted: 15 Gy SBRT to primary tumor, nephrectomy 4 weeks later. The tumor was a clear cell renal cell carcinoma. The specimen comprised blood, sampled from a patient whose treatment included radiotherapy and nephrectomy. This sequence joins TRBV25-1 and TRBJ1-2; 8 bases map to TRBD1. This TCR was sampled from a woman aged 45-59 years with renal cell carcinoma. The CDR3 nucleotides read TGTGCCAGCAGGGAGACAGGGGAAAAATATGGCTACACCTTC. Translation gives CASRETGEKYGYTF.